These T cell receptor beta chains were read from a single sample in a study of brain T cells in children with intractable seizures. Here immunoSEQ multiplex PCR was the method, and the copy in TCRdb shows in-frame clones only, minus some. This table has 65,000 to 85,000 clones, 90% to 95% appearing once. The specimen was peripheral blood, collected at surgery. The receptors were sampled from a boy under two years old with tuberous sclerosis and intractable seizures. The CDR3 runs from the conserved cysteine through the conserved F or W. Fields, in order: V gene, clone size, D gene, J gene, CDR3 DNA, CDR3 protein. D genes are given only for firm matches. Clone sizes are given selectively: once, few, many, or a class where the clone is expanded.

TRBV19	-	-	TRBJ2-7	TGTGCCAGTAGTATCAGGGGAAACGAGCAGTACTTC	CASSIRGNEQYF
TRBV7-3	-	-	TRBJ2-1	TGTGCCAGCAGCTTATTAGGCGGCTCCTACAATGAGCAGTTCTTC	CASSLLGGSYNEQFF
TRBV2	-	TRBD1	TRBJ1-1	TGTGCCAGCACGACAGGGAGTGGGACTGAAGCTTTCTTT	CASTTGSGTEAFF
TRBV7-9	-	-	TRBJ1-2	TGTGCCAGCGGCCAGCCGGGGAACGTTAACTATGGCTACACCTTC	CASGQPGNVNYGYTF
TRBV30	-	-	TRBJ2-5	TGTGCCTGGAGTGTATGGGGGTCAGAGACCCAGTACTTC	CAWSVWGSETQYF
TRBV28	-	-	TRBJ1-1	TGTGCCAGCGGAATAGAGAACACTGAAGCTTTCTTT	CASGIENTEAFF
TRBV7-2	-	TRBD1	TRBJ2-1	TGTGCCAGCAGCTTATCCGAGGGGGCCCTCCTTTACTCCTACAATGAGCAGTTCTTC	CASSLSEGALLYSYNEQFF
TRBV5-6	once	-	TRBJ2-5	TGTGCCAGCAGCTTTCGACAGCAAGAGACCCAGTACTTC	CASSFRQQETQYF
TRBV6-5	-	-	TRBJ2-2	TGTGCCAGCGGGGGAGGCGGTACCGGGGAGCTGTTTTTT	CASGGGGTGELFF
TRBV7-8	-	TRBD2	TRBJ2-1	TGTGCCAGCAGCTTAGCGAGATGGCGGGAGAGCCGTTACAATGAGCAGTTCTTC	CASSLARWRESRYNEQFF
TRBV11-3	-	TRBD2	TRBJ2-7	TGTGCCAGCAGCTTAAAGACTAGCGGTGACTCCTACGAGCAGTACTTC	CASSLKTSGDSYEQYF
TRBV4-2	-	-	TRBJ1-2	TGTGCCAGCAGCCAGGCAGGGGAACGAGGCTACACCTTC	CASSQAGERGYTF
TRBV9	-	-	TRBJ1-1	TGTGCCAGCAGCGTAGGGGGGACTGAAGCTTTCTTT	CASSVGGTEAFF
TRBV25-1	-	-	TRBJ1-2	TGTGCCAGCAGTGAATCACGGGGGGTTAGTGGCTACACCTTC	CASSESRGVSGYTF
TRBV18	-	-	TRBJ1-1	TGTGCCAGCTCACCACTCCAGGGGAACACTGAAGCTTTCTTT	CASSPLQGNTEAFF
TRBV28	-	-	TRBJ2-2	TGTGCCAGCAGTTTATTAGGGACCCACACCGGGGAGCTGTTTTTT	CASSLLGTHTGELFF
TRBV5-1	-	-	TRBJ2-7	TGCGCCAGCAGCCCTCACATCAATACACCCTACGAGCAGTACTTC	CASSPHINTPYEQYF